Sequencing of this T cell receptor beta chain was carried out in a study of shared clonotypes between healthy human individuals. The CDR3 spans 15 residues. Assay execution took place at the deep level. Every immunoSEQ plate was one replicate of a subset's evenly spread DNA. As originally analysed: Filtering of immunoSEQ junctional sequences could not match full-length read filtering. Repertoires were generated with immunoSEQ multiplex PCR, while TCRdb's copy carries only in-frame clones and drops some. Clone size and the V and J calls come from that table; the DNA yielded D and trimming. This table has over 400,000 clones, roughly 80% appearing once. Without sorting, samples used around 100 million PBMCs for genomic DNA.

The TCR sequence derives from a woman between 35 and 50 years old in good health. Some clones in this sample may be carry-over from other donors' samples. This chain connects TRBV12-2 to TRBJ2-1; the tabulated D call, TRBD2, remains unverified against the DNA. TRBV12-2 is a documented pseudogene. Sequenced sample: PBMCs. In nucleotides, the CDR3 is TGTGCAAGTCGCTTATCTAGACTAGGTCGGAATGAGCAGTTCTTC. The encoded protein is CASRLSRLGRNEQFF.